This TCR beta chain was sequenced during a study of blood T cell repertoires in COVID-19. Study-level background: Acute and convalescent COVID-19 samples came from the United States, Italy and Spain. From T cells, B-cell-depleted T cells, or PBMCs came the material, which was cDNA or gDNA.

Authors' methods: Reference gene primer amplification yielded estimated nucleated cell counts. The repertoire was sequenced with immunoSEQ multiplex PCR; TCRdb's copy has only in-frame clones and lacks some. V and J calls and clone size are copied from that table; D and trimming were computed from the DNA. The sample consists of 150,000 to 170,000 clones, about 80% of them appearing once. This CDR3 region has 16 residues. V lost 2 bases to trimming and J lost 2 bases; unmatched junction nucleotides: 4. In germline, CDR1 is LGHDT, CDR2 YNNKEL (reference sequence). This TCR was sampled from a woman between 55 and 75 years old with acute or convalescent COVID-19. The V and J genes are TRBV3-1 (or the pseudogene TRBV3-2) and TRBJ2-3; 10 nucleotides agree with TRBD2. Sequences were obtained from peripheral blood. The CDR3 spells CASSQPSGGITDTQYF. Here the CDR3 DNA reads TGTGCCAGCAGCCAACCTAGCGGGGGCATCACAGATACGCAGTATTTT.